A selection of T cell receptor beta chains follows, all from one sample in a study of vaccination effects on CD4 cells after COVID-19. These receptors' targets are unknown. Sequencing used immunoSEQ multiplex PCR; TCRdb keeps in-frame clones, though not all of them. The sample carries fewer than 75,000 clones, less than 85% recorded once. The source material was CD4+ T cells from PBMCs cultured without peptide, sampled after COVID-19 vaccination. Source of these receptors: a human donor who received a COVID-19 vaccine. The CDR3 runs from the conserved cysteine through the conserved F or W. A D gene is named only where the DNA matches it firmly. Size is stated for part of the rows, as once, few or many counts, or as a class when the clone is expanded.

CDR3: CASSDETEYYGYTF
DNA: TGTGCCAGCAGTGACGAGACAGAATACTATGGCTACACCTTC
size: .
length: 14
J: TRBJ1-2
D: .
V: TRBV6-2/TRBV6-3

CDR3: CASKTATNTGELFF
DNA: TGTGCCAGCAAGACGGCTACGAACACCGGGGAGCTGTTTTTT
size: .
length: 14
J: TRBJ2-2
D: .
V: TRBV6-5

CDR3: CASSPAAGQGSPLHF
DNA: TGTGCCAGCAGCCCCGCCGCAGGGCAAGGGTCACCCCTCCACTTT
size: .
length: 15
J: TRBJ1-6
D: .
V: TRBV11-2

CDR3: CASRRGVSETQYF
DNA: TGTGCCAGCAGGCGAGGGGTTTCCGAGACCCAGTACTTC
size: .
length: 13
J: TRBJ2-5
D: .
V: TRBV6-5

CDR3: CASSYQTDSSNQPQHF
DNA: TGTGCCAGCAGTTACCAGACTGACAGTAGCAATCAGCCCCAGCATTTT
size: .
length: 16
J: TRBJ1-5
D: .
V: TRBV6-2/TRBV6-3

CDR3: CASSQGPANTQYF
DNA: TGTGCCAGCAGCCAAGGTCCCGCCAATACGCAGTATTTT
size: .
length: 13
J: TRBJ2-3
D: .
V: TRBV3-1/TRBV3-2

CDR3: CASSYSNRVGAFF
DNA: TGTGCCAGCAGTTACTCGAACAGGGTCGGGGCTTTCTTT
size: .
length: 13
J: TRBJ1-1
D: .
V: TRBV6-5

CDR3: CAWSPGSRQPQHF
DNA: TGTGCCTGGAGTCCAGGGAGCCGGCAGCCCCAGCATTTT
size: .
length: 13
J: TRBJ1-5
D: .
V: TRBV30

CDR3: CASSPDNYGYTF
DNA: TGTGCCAGCAGCCCGGATAACTATGGCTACACCTTC
size: .
length: 12
J: TRBJ1-2
D: .
V: TRBV7-8

CDR3: CASSRGLMGHGALHF
DNA: TGTGCCAGCAGTAGAGGGTTAATGGGTCACGGGGCCCTCCACTTT
size: .
length: 15
J: TRBJ1-6
D: .
V: TRBV27

CDR3: CASSITFLAASTDTQYF
DNA: TGTGCCAGCAGCATCACCTTCCTAGCAGCTAGCACAGATACGCAGTATTTT
size: .
length: 17
J: TRBJ2-3
D: .
V: TRBV7-8

CDR3: CASSSRYVAKNIQYF
DNA: TGTGCCAGCAGTTCCCGATACGTAGCCAAAAACATTCAGTACTTC
size: .
length: 15
J: TRBJ2-4
D: .
V: TRBV6-2/TRBV6-3

CDR3: CASSQALVTGGGGIEKLFF
DNA: TGTGCCAGCAGCCAAGCTCTTGTTACAGGGGGCGGCGGGATTGAAAAACTGTTTTTT
size: .
length: 19
J: TRBJ1-4
D: TRBD1
V: TRBV3-1/TRBV3-2

CDR3: CASRPGGNRSNQPQHF
DNA: TGTGCCAGCAGGCCGGGGGGGAATAGAAGCAATCAGCCCCAGCATTTT
size: .
length: 16
J: TRBJ1-5
D: .
V: TRBV28

CDR3: CASSLMRIKVNSPLHF
DNA: TGTGCCAGCAGCTTGATGAGGATAAAAGTGAATTCACCCCTCCACTTT
size: .
length: 16
J: TRBJ1-6
D: .
V: TRBV5-6

CDR3: CASSRTGTENTIYF
DNA: TGTGCCAGCTCACGGACAGGGACCGAAAACACCATATATTTT
size: once
length: 14
J: TRBJ1-3
D: TRBD1
V: TRBV18

CDR3: CASREGNSPLHF
DNA: TGTGCCAGCAGGGAGGGTAATTCACCCCTCCACTTT
size: .
length: 12
J: TRBJ1-6
D: .
V: TRBV6-5

CDR3: CASSLAPGDNWGTDTQYF
DNA: TGTGCCAGCAGCTTAGCCCCCGGAGACAACTGGGGCACAGATACGCAGTATTTT
size: .
length: 18
J: TRBJ2-3
D: .
V: TRBV7-9

CDR3: CASSQQGRVGGYTF
DNA: TGTGCCAGCAGTCAACAGGGGAGAGTGGGAGGCTACACCTTC
size: .
length: 14
J: TRBJ1-2
D: TRBD1
V: TRBV6-2/TRBV6-3

CDR3: CASSLATGGACGYTF
DNA: TGTGCCAGCAGCTTAGCCACAGGGGGCGCATGTGGCTACACCTTC
size: .
length: 15
J: TRBJ1-2
D: TRBD1
V: TRBV11-3

CDR3: CASSLADQPQHF
DNA: TGCGCCAGCAGCTTGGCCGATCAGCCCCAGCATTTT
size: .
length: 12
J: TRBJ1-5
D: .
V: TRBV5-1

CDR3: CASSLRWDRGLETQYF
DNA: TGTGCCAGCAGCTTGCGTTGGGACAGGGGGCTTGAGACCCAGTACTTC
size: .
length: 16
J: TRBJ2-5
D: TRBD1
V: TRBV5-8

CDR3: CASSQAGVGTHTDTQYF
DNA: TGCGCCAGCAGCCAAGCTGGAGTCGGGACCCACACAGATACGCAGTATTTT
size: .
length: 17
J: TRBJ2-3
D: .
V: TRBV4-1

CDR3: CASQGAGSGNTIYF
DNA: TGTGCCAGCCAAGGGGCAGGCTCTGGAAACACCATATATTTT
size: .
length: 14
J: TRBJ1-3
D: .
V: TRBV19

CDR3: CATSATRQGAPQHF
DNA: TGTGCCACCAGTGCTACTAGACAGGGAGCGCCCCAGCATTTT
size: .
length: 14
J: TRBJ1-5
D: TRBD1
V: TRBV24-1

CDR3: CASSPLSADNSPLHF
DNA: TGTGCCAGCTCACCACTATCGGCCGATAATTCACCCCTCCACTTT
size: once
length: 15
J: TRBJ1-6
D: .
V: TRBV18

CDR3: CATSIKPTFNVNYGYTF
DNA: TGTGCCACCAGCATAAAACCGACGTTCAATGTTAACTATGGCTACACCTTC
size: .
length: 17
J: TRBJ1-2
D: .
V: TRBV15

CDR3: CASSLPTGFDNEQFF
DNA: TGTGCCAGCTCACTCCCAACAGGCTTTGACAATGAGCAGTTCTTC
size: .
length: 15
J: TRBJ2-1
D: .
V: TRBV18

CDR3: CSALRGEETQYF
DNA: TGCAGCGCCCTCCGGGGGGAAGAGACCCAGTACTTC
size: few
length: 12
J: TRBJ2-5
D: TRBD2
V: TRBV29-1

CDR3: CASSLNRAYNSPLHF
DNA: TGTGCCAGCAGCTTAAACAGGGCATATAATTCACCCCTCCACTTT
size: .
length: 15
J: TRBJ1-6
D: .
V: TRBV7-2

CDR3: CASSPGTDTEAFF
DNA: TGTGCCAGCTCACCAGGTACGGACACTGAAGCTTTCTTT
size: .
length: 13
J: TRBJ1-1
D: .
V: TRBV18

CDR3: CASSSELFQETQYF
DNA: TGTGCCAGCAGTTCGGAGTTATTCCAAGAGACCCAGTACTTC
size: .
length: 14
J: TRBJ2-5
D: .
V: TRBV6-2/TRBV6-3

CDR3: CASSPLGQQTVNSPLHF
DNA: TGTGCCAGCTCACCACTCGGCCAACAAACAGTTAATTCACCCCTCCACTTT
size: .
length: 17
J: TRBJ1-6
D: .
V: TRBV18

CDR3: CASTRRGQGYGYTF
DNA: TGTGCCAGTACCCGTAGGGGACAGGGGTATGGCTACACCTTC
size: .
length: 14
J: TRBJ1-2
D: TRBD1
V: TRBV19

CDR3: CASSRQGGLYGYTF
DNA: TGTGCCAGCAGTCGACAGGGGGGACTATATGGCTACACCTTC
size: .
length: 14
J: TRBJ1-2
D: TRBD1
V: TRBV6-5

CDR3: CASRTGGIQETQYF
DNA: TGCGCCAGCCGGACAGGTGGGATTCAAGAGACCCAGTACTTC
size: .
length: 14
J: TRBJ2-5
D: TRBD1
V: TRBV10-2